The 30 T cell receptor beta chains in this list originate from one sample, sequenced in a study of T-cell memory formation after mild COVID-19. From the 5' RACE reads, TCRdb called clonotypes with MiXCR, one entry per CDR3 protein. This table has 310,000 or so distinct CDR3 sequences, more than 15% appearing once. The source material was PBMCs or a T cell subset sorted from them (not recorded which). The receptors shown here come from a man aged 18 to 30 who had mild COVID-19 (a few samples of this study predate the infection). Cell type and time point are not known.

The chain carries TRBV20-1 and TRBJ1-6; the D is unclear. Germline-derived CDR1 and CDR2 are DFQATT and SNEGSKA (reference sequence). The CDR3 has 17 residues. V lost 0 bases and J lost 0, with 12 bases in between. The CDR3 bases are TGCAGTGCTAGAGATCTGGGCTCAAGCTCCTATAATTCACCCCTCCACTTT. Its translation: CSARDLGSSSYNSPLHF.

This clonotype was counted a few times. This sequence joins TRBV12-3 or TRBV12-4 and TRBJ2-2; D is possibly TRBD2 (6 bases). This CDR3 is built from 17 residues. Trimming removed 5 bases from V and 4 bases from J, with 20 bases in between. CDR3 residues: CASSLRKAEGGTGELFF. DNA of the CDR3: TGTGCCAGCAGTCTACGAAAAGCGGAGGGTGGCACCGGGGAGCTGTTTTTT.

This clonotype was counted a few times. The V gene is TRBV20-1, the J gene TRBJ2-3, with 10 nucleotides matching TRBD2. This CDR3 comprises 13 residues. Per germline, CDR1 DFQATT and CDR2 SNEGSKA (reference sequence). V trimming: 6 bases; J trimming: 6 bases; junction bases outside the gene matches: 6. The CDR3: CSAKLAGPDTQYF. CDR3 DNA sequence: TGCAGTGCCAAACTAGCGGGACCGGATACGCAGTATTTT.

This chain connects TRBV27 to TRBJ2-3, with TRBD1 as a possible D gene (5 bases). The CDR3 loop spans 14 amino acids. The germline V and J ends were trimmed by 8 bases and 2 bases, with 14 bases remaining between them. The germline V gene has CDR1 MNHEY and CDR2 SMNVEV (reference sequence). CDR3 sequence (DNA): TGTGCCAGCTGTAAGGGGCATCTCACAGATACGCAGTATTTT. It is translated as CASCKGHLTDTQYF.

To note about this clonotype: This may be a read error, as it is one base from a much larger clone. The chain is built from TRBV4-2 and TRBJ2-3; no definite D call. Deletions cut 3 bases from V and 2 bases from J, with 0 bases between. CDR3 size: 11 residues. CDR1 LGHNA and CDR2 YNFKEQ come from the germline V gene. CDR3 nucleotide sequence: TGTGCCAGCAGCCACACAGATACGCAGTATTTT. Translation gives CASSHTDTQYF.

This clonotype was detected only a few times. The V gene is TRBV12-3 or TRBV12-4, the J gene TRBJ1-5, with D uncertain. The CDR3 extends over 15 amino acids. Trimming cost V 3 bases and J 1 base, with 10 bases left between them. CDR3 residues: CASSLGSRSNQPQHF. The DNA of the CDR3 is TGTGCCAGCAGTTTGGGATCCCGGAGCAATCAGCCCCAGCATTTT.

The CDR3: CASSLSVGEQYF. CDR3 nucleotides: TGTGCCAGCAGTTTATCGGTGGGAGAGCAGTACTTC. V gene TRBV28 combines with J gene TRBJ2-7; D is undetermined. The CDR3 sequence is 12 residues long. Trimming removed 1 base from V and 7 bases from J, with 8 bases in between. Germline CDR1 and CDR2: MDHEN and SYDVKM.

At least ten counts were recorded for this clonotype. The CDR3 nucleotides are TGTGCCAGCAGTTACCGGACAGGGGCGAATGAGCAGTTCTTC. This gives the protein CASSYRTGANEQFF. The V gene is TRBV6-5, the J gene TRBJ2-1, with 9 nucleotides matching TRBD1. Germline V gene data show CDR1 as MNHEY and CDR2 as SVGAGI. There are 14 residues in the CDR3. Trimming at V came to 2 bases and at J to 7 bases, leaving 3 bases not matched to a gene.

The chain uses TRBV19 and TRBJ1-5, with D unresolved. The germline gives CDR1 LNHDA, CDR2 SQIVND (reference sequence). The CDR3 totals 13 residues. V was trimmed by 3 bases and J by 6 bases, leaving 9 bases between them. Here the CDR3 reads CASSIRVAQPQHF. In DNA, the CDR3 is TGTGCCAGTAGTATTAGGGTAGCTCAGCCCCAGCATTTT. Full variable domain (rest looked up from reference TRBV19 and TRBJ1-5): DGGITQSPKYLFRKEGQNVTLSCEQNLNHDAMYWYRQDPGQGLRLIYYSQIVNDFQKGDIAEGYSVSREKKESFPLTVTSAQKNPTAFYLCASSIRVAQPQHFGDGTRLSIL.

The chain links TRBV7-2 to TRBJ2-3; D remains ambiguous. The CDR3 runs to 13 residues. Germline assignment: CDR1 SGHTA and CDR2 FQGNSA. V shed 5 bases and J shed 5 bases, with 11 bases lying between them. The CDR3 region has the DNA TGTGCCAGCAGCAGGCCCCTAATAGATACGCAGTATTTT. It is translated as CASSRPLIDTQYF.

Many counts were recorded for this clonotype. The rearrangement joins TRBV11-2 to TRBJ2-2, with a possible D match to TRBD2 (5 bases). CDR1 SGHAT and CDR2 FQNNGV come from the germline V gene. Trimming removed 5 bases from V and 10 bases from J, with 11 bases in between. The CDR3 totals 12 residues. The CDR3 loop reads CASSPEGLELFF. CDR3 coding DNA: TGTGCCAGCAGCCCCGAGGGCTTGGAGCTGTTTTTT.

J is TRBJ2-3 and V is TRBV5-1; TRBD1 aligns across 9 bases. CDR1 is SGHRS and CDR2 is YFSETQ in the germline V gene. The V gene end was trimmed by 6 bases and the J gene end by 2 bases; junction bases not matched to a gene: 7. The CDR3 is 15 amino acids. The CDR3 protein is CASIQGTGPTDTQYF. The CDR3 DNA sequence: TGCGCCAGCATCCAGGGGACAGGGCCCACAGATACGCAGTATTTT. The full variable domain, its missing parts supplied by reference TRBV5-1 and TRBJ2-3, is KAGVTQTPRYLIKTRGQQVTLSCSPISGHRSVSWYQQTPGQGLQFLFEYFSETQRNKGNFPGRFSGRQFSNSRSEMNVSTLELGDSALYLCASIQGTGPTDTQYFGPGTRLTVL.

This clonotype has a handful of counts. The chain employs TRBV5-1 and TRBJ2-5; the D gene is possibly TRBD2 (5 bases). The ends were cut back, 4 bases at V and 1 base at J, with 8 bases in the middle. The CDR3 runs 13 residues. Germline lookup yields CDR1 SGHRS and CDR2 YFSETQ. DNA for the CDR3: TGCGCCAGCAGCATTAGCGCCCAAGAGACCCAGTACTTC. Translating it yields CASSISAQETQYF.

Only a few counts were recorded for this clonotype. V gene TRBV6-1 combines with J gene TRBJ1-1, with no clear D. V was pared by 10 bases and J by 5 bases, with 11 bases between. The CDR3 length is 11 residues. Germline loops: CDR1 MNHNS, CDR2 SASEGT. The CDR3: CAMRTGTEAFF. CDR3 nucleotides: TGTGCCATGCGGACGGGAACTGAAGCTTTCTTT.

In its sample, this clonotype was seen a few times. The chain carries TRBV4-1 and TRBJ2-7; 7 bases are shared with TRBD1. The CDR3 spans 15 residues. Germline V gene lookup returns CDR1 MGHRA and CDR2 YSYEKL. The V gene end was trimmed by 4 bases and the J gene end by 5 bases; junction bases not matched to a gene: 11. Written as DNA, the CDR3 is TGCGCCAGCAGCCGATCCGGGACAGTAGGCGACGAGCAGTACTTC. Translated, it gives CASSRSGTVGDEQYF.

The CDR3 DNA reads TGTGCCAGTAGTTCCCGCCCGGGCGGGGAGCTGTTTTTT. Residues: CASSSRPGGELFF. The chain employs TRBV19 and TRBJ2-2; D remains ambiguous. CDR1 LNHDA and CDR2 SQIVND come from the germline V gene (reference sequence). Trimming took 5 bases from V and 7 from J, leaving 11 bases between them. There are 13 residues in the CDR3.

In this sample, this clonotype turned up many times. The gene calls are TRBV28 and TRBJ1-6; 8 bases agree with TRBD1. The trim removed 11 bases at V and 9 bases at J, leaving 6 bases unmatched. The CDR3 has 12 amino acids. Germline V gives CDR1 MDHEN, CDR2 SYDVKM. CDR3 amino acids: CASSGGGSPLHF. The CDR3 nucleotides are TGTGCCTCCTCAGGGGGCGGTTCACCCCTCCACTTT.

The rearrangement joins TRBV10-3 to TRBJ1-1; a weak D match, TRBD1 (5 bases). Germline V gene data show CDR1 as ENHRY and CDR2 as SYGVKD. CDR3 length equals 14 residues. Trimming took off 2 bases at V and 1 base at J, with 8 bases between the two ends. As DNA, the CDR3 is TGTGCCATCAGTGAGGAGGGGCCGAACACTGAAGCTTTCTTT. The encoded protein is CAISEEGPNTEAFF.

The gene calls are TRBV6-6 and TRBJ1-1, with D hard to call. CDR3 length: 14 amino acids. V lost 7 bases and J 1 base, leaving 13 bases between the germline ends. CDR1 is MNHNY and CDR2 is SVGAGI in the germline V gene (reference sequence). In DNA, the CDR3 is TGTGCCAGCAACTTGGCTACTTCGAACACTGAAGCTTTCTTT. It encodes CASNLATSNTEAFF.

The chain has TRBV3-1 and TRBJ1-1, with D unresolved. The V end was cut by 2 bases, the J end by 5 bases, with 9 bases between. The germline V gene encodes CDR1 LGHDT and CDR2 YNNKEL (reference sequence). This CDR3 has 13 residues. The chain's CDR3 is CASSQFSRTEAFF. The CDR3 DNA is TGTGCCAGCAGCCAATTTAGCAGAACTGAAGCTTTCTTT.

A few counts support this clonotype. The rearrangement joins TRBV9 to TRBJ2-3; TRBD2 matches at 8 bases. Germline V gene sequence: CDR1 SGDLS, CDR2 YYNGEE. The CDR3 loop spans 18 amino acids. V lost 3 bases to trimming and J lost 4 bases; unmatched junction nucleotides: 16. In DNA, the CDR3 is TGTGCCAGCAGCGACCGAGACGGGGTAGCGGGGTTCGCAGATACGCAGTATTTT. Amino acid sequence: CASSDRDGVAGFADTQYF.

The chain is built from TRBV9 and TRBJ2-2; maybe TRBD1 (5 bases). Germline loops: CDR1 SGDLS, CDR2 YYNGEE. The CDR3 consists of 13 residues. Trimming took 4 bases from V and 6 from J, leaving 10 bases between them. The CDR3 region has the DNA TGTGCCAGCAGCCTAAGGGGTTCCGGGGAGCTGTTTTTT. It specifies CASSLRGSGELFF.

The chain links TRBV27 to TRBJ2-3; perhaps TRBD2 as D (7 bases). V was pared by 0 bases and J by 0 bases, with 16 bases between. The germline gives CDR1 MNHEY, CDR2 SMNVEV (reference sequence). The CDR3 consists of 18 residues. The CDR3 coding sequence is TGTGCCAGCAGTTTATCGAAGGGGGGGGTCACTAGCACAGATACGCAGTATTTT. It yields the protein CASSLSKGGVTSTDTQYF.

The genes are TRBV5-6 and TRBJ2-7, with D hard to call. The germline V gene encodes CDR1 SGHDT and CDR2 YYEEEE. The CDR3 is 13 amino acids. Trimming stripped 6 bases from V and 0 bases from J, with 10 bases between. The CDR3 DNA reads TGTGCCAGCACCTACGGTTCCTCCTACGAGCAGTACGTC. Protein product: CASTYGSSYEQYV.

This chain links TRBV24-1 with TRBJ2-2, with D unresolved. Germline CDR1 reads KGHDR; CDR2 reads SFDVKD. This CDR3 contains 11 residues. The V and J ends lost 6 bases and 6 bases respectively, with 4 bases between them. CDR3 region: CATSTAGELFF. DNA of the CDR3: TGTGCCACCAGTACTGCCGGGGAGCTGTTTTTT.

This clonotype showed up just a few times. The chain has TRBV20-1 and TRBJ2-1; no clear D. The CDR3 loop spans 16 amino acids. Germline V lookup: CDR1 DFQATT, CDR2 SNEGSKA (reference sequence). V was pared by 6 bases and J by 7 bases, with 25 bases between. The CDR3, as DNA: TGCAGTGCCAGACGCCTACCCAAGGTCGTCTGGAATGAGCAGTTCTTC. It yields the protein CSARRLPKVVWNEQFF.

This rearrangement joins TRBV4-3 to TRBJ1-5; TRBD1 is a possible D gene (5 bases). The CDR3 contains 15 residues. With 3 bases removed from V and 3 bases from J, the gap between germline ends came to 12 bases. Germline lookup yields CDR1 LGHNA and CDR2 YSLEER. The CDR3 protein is CASSQLVGPNQPQHF. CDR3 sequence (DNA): TGCGCCAGCAGCCAGCTAGTGGGACCCAATCAGCCCCAGCATTTT.

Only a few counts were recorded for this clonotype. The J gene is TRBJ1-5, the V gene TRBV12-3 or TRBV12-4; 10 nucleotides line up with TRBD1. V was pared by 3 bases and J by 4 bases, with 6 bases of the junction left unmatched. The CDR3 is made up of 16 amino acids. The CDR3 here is CASSLGDRGNNQPQHF. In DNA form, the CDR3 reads TGTGCCAGCAGTTTGGGGGACAGGGGAAATAATCAGCCCCAGCATTTT.

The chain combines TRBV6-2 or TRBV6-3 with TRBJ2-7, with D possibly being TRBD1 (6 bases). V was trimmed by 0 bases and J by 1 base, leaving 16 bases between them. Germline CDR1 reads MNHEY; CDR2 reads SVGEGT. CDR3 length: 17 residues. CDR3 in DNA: TGTGCCAGCAGTTACTCCCCGTGGGGGCGGAGGTCCTACGAGCAGTACTTC. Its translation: CASSYSPWGRRSYEQYF.

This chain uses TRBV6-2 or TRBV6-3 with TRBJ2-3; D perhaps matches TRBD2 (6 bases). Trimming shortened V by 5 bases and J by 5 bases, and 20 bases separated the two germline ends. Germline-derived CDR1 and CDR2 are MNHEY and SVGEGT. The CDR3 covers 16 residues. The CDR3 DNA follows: TGTGCCAGCAGTCTCGCCCTAGTGCGGGGTCAAGATACGCAGTATTTT. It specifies CASSLALVRGQDTQYF.